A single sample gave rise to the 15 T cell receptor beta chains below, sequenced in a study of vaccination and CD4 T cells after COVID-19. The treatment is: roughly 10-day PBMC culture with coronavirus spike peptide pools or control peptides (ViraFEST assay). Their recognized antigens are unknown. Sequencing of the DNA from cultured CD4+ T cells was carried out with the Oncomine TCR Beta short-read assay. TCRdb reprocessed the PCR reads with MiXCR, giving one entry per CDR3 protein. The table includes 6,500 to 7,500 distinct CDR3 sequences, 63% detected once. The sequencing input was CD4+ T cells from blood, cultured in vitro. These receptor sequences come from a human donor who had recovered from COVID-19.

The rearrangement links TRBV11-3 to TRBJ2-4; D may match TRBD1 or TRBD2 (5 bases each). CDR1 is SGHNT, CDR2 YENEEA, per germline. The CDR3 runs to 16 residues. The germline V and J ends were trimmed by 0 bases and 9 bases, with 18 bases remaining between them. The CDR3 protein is CASSLDLGGAPPIQYF. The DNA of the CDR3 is TGTGCCAGCAGCTTAGATCTTGGGGGAGCCCCCCCCATTCAGTACTTC.

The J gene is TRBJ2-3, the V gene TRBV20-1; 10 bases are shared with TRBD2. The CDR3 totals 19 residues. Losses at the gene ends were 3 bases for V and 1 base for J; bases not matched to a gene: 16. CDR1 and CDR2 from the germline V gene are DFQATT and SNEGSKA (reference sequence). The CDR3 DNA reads TGCAGTGCTAGCCCGACCTTAGCTACCAGCGGGGGGGGCACAGATACGCAGTATTTT. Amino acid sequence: CSASPTLATSGGGTDTQYF.

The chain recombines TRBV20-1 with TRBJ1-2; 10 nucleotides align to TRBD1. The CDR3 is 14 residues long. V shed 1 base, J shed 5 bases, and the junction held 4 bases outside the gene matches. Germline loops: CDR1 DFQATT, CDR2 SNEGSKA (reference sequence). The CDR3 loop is CSARVRDRGYGYTF. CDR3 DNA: TGCAGTGCTAGAGTTCGGGACAGGGGATATGGCTACACCTTC.

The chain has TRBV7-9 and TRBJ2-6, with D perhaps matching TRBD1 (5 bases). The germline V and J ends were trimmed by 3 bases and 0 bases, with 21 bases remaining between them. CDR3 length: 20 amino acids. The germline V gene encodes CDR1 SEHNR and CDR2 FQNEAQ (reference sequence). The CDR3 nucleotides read TGTGCCAGCAGCTTCGGGTCAGGGCCTCATTTACTCTCTGGGGCCAACGTCCTGACTTTC. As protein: CASSFGSGPHLLSGANVLTF.

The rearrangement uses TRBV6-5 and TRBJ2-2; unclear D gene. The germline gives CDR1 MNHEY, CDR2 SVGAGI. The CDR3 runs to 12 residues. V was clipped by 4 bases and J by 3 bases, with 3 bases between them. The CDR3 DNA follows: TGTGCCAGCAGTTCCGACACCGGGGAGCTGTTTTTT. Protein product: CASSSDTGELFF.

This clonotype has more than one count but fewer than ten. The chain's CDR3 is CSARDPGFIGGTQHF. The CDR3 DNA follows: TGCAGTGCTAGAGACCCGGGATTCATAGGGGGGACCCAGCATTTT. The chain couples TRBV20-1 to TRBJ1-5; TRBD1 might be the D (6 bases). The CDR3 extends over 15 amino acids. V dropped 0 bases and J dropped 11 bases, with 20 bases sitting between them. CDR1 and CDR2 from the germline V gene are DFQATT and SNEGSKA (reference sequence).

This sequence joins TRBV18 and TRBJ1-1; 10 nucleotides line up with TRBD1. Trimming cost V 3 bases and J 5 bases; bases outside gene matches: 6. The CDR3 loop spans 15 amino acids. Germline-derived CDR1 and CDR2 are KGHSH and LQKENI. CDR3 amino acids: CASSPRQGAGTEAFF. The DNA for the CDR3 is TGTGCCAGCTCACCCCGACAGGGGGCAGGGACTGAAGCTTTCTTT.

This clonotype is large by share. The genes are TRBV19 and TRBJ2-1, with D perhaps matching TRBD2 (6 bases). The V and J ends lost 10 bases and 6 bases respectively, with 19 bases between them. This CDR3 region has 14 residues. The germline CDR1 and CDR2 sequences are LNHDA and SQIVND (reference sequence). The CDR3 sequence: CATMGLLDVNEQFF. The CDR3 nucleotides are TGTGCCACCATGGGACTCCTAGACGTCAATGAGCAGTTCTTC. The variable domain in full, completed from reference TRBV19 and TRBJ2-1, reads DGGITQSPKYLFRKEGQNVTLSCEQNLNHDAMYWYRQDPGQGLRLIYYSQIVNDFQKGDIAEGYSVSREKKESFPLTVTSAQKNPTAFYLCATMGLLDVNEQFFGPGTRLTVL.

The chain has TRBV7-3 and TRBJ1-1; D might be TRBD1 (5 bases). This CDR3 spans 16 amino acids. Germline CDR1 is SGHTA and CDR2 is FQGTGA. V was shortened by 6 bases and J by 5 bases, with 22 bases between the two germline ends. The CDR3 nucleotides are TGTGCCAGCAGTCCTGGACAATTCGAACTGGGGACTGAAGCTTTCTTT. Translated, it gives CASSPGQFELGTEAFF.

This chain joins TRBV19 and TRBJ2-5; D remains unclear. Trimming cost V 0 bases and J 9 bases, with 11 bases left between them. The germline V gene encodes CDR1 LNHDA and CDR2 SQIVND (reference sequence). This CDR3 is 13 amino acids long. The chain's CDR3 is CASSIERLAAQYF. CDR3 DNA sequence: TGTGCCAGTAGTATAGAACGTCTTGCGGCCCAGTACTTC.

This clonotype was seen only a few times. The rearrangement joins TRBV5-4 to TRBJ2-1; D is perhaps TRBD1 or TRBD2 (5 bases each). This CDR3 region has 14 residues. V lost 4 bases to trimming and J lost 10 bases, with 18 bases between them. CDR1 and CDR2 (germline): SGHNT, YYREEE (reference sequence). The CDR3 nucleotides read TGTGCCAGCAGCGTAAGGACCGGGGCATGGGAGCAGTTCTTC. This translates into CASSVRTGAWEQFF.

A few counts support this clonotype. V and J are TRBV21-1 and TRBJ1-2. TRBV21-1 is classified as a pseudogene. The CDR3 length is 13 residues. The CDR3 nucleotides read TGTGCCAGTGATGGGCAACCCCAACATGGCTACACCTTC. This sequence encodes CASDGQPQHGYTF.

As DNA, the CDR3 is TGTGCCAGCAGTCTTGACAGGGAGGGTCATCAGCCCCAGCATTTT. As protein: CASSLDREGHQPQHF. The chain combines TRBV6-1 with TRBJ1-5; the match to TRBD1 covers 7 bases. CDR1 and CDR2 (germline): MNHNS, SASEGT. The J segment lost 5 bases and the V segment lost 5 bases, leaving 9 bases of the junction unmatched. This CDR3 has 15 amino acids.

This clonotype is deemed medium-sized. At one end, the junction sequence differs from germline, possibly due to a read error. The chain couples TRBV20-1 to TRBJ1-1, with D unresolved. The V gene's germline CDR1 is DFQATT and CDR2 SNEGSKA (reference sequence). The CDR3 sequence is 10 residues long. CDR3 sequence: CSAAIPEAFF. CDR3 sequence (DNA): TGCAGTGCGGCTATCCCTGAGGCTTTCTTT.

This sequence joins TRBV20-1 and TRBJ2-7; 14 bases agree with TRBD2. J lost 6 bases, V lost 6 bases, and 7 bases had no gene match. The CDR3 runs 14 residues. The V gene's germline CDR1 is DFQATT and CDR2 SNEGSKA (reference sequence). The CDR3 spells CSARLAGGPGEQYF. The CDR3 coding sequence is TGCAGTGCGAGACTAGCGGGAGGGCCGGGCGAGCAGTACTTC.